The rows below give T cell receptor beta chains drawn from one sample of a study of blood T cell repertoires in COVID-19. The protocol was immunoSEQ multiplex PCR, while the TCRdb copy is restricted to in-frame clones and leaves out a portion. This sample carries some 31,000 clones, around 93% of them seen once, and the ten largest clones take roughly 9.5%. Sample: peripheral blood. These TCRs come from a human donor with active COVID-19. The donor label of this sample is uncertain. Each CDR3 is given with its conserved first and last residue. The order of the fields is J gene, clone size, D gene, V gene, CDR3 DNA, CDR3 protein. D genes are given only for firm matches. Clone sizes are given selectively: once, few, many, or a class where the clone is expanded.

TRBJ2-1 - - TRBV14 TGTGCCAGCAGCCAAGAGGGAGATTGGAATGAGCAGTTCTTC CASSQEGDWNEQFF
TRBJ1-2 - TRBD1 TRBV19 TGTGCCAGTAGTATTTCGGGACAGGGGGGGTATGGCTACACCTTC CASSISGQGGYGYTF
TRBJ2-1 - TRBD2 TRBV5-4 TGTGCCACAACGCGGGGAGGGTCCTACAATGAGCAGTTCTTC CATTRGGSYNEQFF
TRBJ2-3 - - TRBV9 TGTGCCAGCAGCGTAGTGGGCTCTGGGACAGATACGCAGTATTTT CASSVVGSGTDTQYF
TRBJ1-2 once TRBD1 TRBV13 TGTGCCAGCAGCTCAAGGGGGCTGAACTATGGCTACACCTTC CASSSRGLNYGYTF
TRBJ2-2 - - TRBV6-2/TRBV6-3 TGTGCCAGCAGTTGGGGGGGGGCCACCGGGGAGCTGTTTTTT CASSWGGATGELFF
TRBJ2-7 - TRBD2 TRBV28 TGTGCCAGCAGGGTAGCGGGAGCTAGGGAGCAGTACTTC CASRVAGAREQYF
TRBJ1-5 - TRBD1 TRBV4-3 TGCGCCAGCAGCCAAGGGACAGGGGGCGTCGCGCGGCCCCAGCATTTT CASSQGTGGVARPQHF
TRBJ1-1 - TRBD1 TRBV19 TGTGCCAGTAGTATTCCCGGGACAGGGAACACTGAAGCTTTCTTT CASSIPGTGNTEAFF
TRBJ2-7 - TRBD1 TRBV6-5 TGTGCCAGCAGTTACGGGACAGGGGGGTACGAGCAGTACTTC CASSYGTGGYEQYF
TRBJ2-5 - TRBD2 TRBV28 TGTGCCAGCAGTTTAATGGGGGGGCAAGAGACCCAGTACTTC CASSLMGGQETQYF
TRBJ1-2 - - TRBV5-4 TGTGCCAGCAGCCCTGTGGCGGATAGTACTAACTATGGCTACACCTTC CASSPVADSTNYGYTF
TRBJ2-5 - - TRBV10-3 TGTGCCATCAGTGAGTCTGGGGGGATCCGCGAGACCCAGTACTTC CAISESGGIRETQYF
TRBJ1-5 - - TRBV6-2/TRBV6-3 TGTGCCAGCAGTTACTTTGGGCCAGATAGCAATCAGCCCCAGCATTTT CASSYFGPDSNQPQHF
TRBJ2-1 - TRBD2 TRBV30 TGTGCCTGGAGTATCGGGACTAGCGGGGCCAATGAGCAGTTCTTC CAWSIGTSGANEQFF
TRBJ2-1 - TRBD2 TRBV18 TGTGCCAGCTCACAGGGACTAGAAGGTAATGAGCAGTTCTTC CASSQGLEGNEQFF
TRBJ1-5 - - TRBV6-6 TGTGCCAGCATTGAGACAGGCAATAGCAATCAGCCCCAGCATTTT CASIETGNSNQPQHF
TRBJ1-2 - TRBD1 TRBV30 TGTGCCTGGAGTCAGGGGGCGAACTATGGCTACACCTTC CAWSQGANYGYTF
TRBJ2-7 - TRBD2 TRBV10-1 TGCGCCAGCAGTGATCGAGCGGGAGCCTACGAGCAGTACTTC CASSDRAGAYEQYF
TRBJ2-7 few TRBD1 TRBV28 TGTGCCACGAGGGGACAGAACTTCTACGAGCAGTACTTC CATRGQNFYEQYF
TRBJ2-2 - - TRBV11-2 TGTGCCAGCAGCTTAGATCAAGGGAGTTTCGCCGGGGAGCTGTTTTTT CASSLDQGSFAGELFF
TRBJ2-3 once - TRBV29-1 TGCAGCGTTGAAGAAGGGGGCGCCGGGGGAGATACGCAGTATTTT CSVEEGGAGGDTQYF
TRBJ1-2 - - TRBV5-4 TGTGCCAGCAGCGCGGACAGTAACTATGGCTACACCTTC CASSADSNYGYTF
TRBJ1-4 - - TRBV5-4 TGTGCCAGCAGCTTGGCCGGGGGGGGCATTAATGAAAAACTGTTTTTT CASSLAGGGINEKLFF
TRBJ2-1 - TRBD1 TRBV18 TGTGCCAGCTCACGGGGACAGCTACAGATCTACAATGAGCAGTTCTTC CASSRGQLQIYNEQFF
TRBJ1-4 - TRBD1 TRBV28 TGTGCCAGCAGTTCATCACAGGGGATTGGGGAAAAACTGTTTTTT CASSSSQGIGEKLFF
TRBJ2-1 - TRBD2 TRBV27 TGTGCCAGCAGTCCCGGACTAGCGGGAGGTAAGAATGAGCAGTTCTTC CASSPGLAGGKNEQFF
TRBJ1-3 - - TRBV6-5 TGTGCCAGCAGTTCACTTAGCTCTGGAAACACCATATATTTT CASSSLSSGNTIYF
TRBJ2-3 - TRBD2 TRBV2 TGTGCCAGCGGGACTAGCGGGGGGATTAGCACAGATACGCAGTATTTT CASGTSGGISTDTQYF
TRBJ2-7 once TRBD2 TRBV7-2 TGTGCCAGCAGCTTAGGTGGCGGGAGGGCGAATGAGCAGTACTTC CASSLGGGRANEQYF
TRBJ2-7 - TRBD2 TRBV7-8 TGTGCCAGCAGCCCCTCGGGACTAGCGGGAGGGTACGAGCAGTACTTC CASSPSGLAGGYEQYF
TRBJ2-1 - TRBD2 TRBV7-9 TGTGCCGGGACCGGGACTAGCGGGGAATTTGGGCAGTTCTTC CAGTGTSGEFGQFF
TRBJ2-3 - TRBD2 TRBV28 TGTGCCAGCAGTACCACTAGCGGGAGTATGTCAGATACGCAGTATTTT CASSTTSGSMSDTQYF
TRBJ1-1 - - TRBV5-1 TGCGCCACCAGGGAGGGGTCCATAGTCAATGAAGCTTTCTTT CATREGSIVNEAFF
TRBJ2-7 few - TRBV7-9 TGTGCCAGCAGCTTAGCAGCTTACGAGCAGTACTTC CASSLAAYEQYF
TRBJ1-1 - - TRBV30 TGTGCCTGGACCAGGGGGAACACTGAAGCTTTCTTT CAWTRGNTEAFF
TRBJ2-2 - TRBD2 TRBV6-2/TRBV6-3 TGTGCCAGCAGTTACGGAGCGGGAGCGATCGGGGAGCTGTTTTTT CASSYGAGAIGELFF
TRBJ2-3 - - TRBV7-7 TGTGCTAGCAGCCCCGACCGGGTCGATACGCAGTATTTT CASSPDRVDTQYF
TRBJ2-3 - - TRBV20-1 TGCAGTGCTAGTACCGGGATTATGCTAAATACGCAGTATTTT CSASTGIMLNTQYF
TRBJ2-1 - TRBD2 TRBV6-5 TGTGCCAGCAGTTACTCGGCAGCGGGAGGAGAAGGTGAGCAGTTCTTC CASSYSAAGGEGEQFF
TRBJ2-7 - TRBD2 TRBV10-1 TGCGCCAGCAGGGCAACTAGCGCTACCTACGAGCAGTACTTC CASRATSATYEQYF
TRBJ1-1 - TRBD1 TRBV5-1 TGCGCCAGCAGCGACACAGGGGGTACGACTGAAGCTTTCTTT CASSDTGGTTEAFF
TRBJ2-1 - - TRBV7-9 TGTGCCAGCAGCTTACCGGACAGCTCCTACAATGAGCAGTTCTTC CASSLPDSSYNEQFF
TRBJ2-2 - TRBD2 TRBV4-3 TGCGCCAGCAGCCAAAGTCCGGCGGTTGGGAGGGGCTACACCGGGGAGCTGTTTTTT CASSQSPAVGRGYTGELFF
TRBJ2-5 - TRBD1 TRBV5-5 TGTGCCAGCAGCTCGCTGACAGGGGAAGAGACCCAGTACTTC CASSSLTGEETQYF
TRBJ2-6 once - TRBV29-1 TGCAGCGTTGAAGATTTTGGGCAGCACTCTGGGGCCAACGTCCTGACTTTC CSVEDFGQHSGANVLTF
TRBJ2-7 - - TRBV7-3 TGTGCCAGCAGCTTTACCGGGGGTTATGCCTACGAGCAGTACTTC CASSFTGGYAYEQYF
TRBJ2-1 - TRBD2 TRBV24-1 TGTGCCACCAGTGATTTTCGGACTAGCGAATCTAGGGAGCAGTTCTTC CATSDFRTSESREQFF
TRBJ2-7 - TRBD1 TRBV7-2 TGTGCCAGCAGCTTCGACAGGGGGCCCTACGAGCAGTACTTC CASSFDRGPYEQYF
TRBJ2-3 - - TRBV5-1 TGCGCCAGCAGCTTGGCCGGAGATACGCAGTATTTT CASSLAGDTQYF
TRBJ2-1 - - TRBV24-1 TGTGCCACCAGTGAGGCCGGGACTCTCCGTGACAATGAGCAGTTCTTC CATSEAGTLRDNEQFF
TRBJ2-7 - TRBD2 TRBV15 TGTGCCACCAGCAGGGGGAGGGGCGCCTACGAGCAGTACTTC CATSRGRGAYEQYF